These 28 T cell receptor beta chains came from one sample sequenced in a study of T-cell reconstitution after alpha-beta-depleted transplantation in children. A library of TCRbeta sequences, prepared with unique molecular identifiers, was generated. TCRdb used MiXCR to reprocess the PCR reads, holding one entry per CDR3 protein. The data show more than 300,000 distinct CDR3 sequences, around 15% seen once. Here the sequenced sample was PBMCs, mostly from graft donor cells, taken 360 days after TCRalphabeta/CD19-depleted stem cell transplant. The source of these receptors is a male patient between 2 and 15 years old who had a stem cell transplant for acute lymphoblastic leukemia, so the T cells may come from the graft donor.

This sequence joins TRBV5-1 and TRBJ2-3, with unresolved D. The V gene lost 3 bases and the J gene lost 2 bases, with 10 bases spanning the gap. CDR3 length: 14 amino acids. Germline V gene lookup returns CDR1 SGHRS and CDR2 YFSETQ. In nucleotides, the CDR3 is TGCGCCAGCAGCTGGGAACGGTTCACAGATACGCAGTATTTT. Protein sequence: CASSWERFTDTQYF.

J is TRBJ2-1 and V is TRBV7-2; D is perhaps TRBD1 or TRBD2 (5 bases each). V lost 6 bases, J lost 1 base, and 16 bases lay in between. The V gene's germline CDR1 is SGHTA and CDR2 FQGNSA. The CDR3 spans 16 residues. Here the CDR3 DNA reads TGTGCCAGCAGGCCCTCAGGGACCCAGTCCTACAATGAGCAGTTCTTC. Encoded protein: CASRPSGTQSYNEQFF.

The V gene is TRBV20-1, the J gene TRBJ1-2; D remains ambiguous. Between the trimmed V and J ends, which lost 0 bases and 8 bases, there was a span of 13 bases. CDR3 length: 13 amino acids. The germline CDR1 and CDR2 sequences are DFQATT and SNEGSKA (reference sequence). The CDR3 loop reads CSARDPKVSGYTF. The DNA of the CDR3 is TGCAGTGCTAGAGATCCCAAAGTGAGCGGCTACACCTTC.

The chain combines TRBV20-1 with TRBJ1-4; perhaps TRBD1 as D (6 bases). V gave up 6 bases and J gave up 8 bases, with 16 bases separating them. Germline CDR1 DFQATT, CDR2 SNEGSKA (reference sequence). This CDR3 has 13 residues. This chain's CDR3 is CSAARTVGEKLFF. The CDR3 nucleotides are TGCAGTGCAGCCCGGACAGTTGGGGAAAAACTGTTTTTT.

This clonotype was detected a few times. In DNA, the CDR3 is TGCGCCAGCAGACCAAGAATCGGTCGCGGGAGGGCCGGCTATGAGCAGTTCTTC. Its protein is CASRPRIGRGRAGYEQFF. J is TRBJ2-1 and V is TRBV4-1; 9 nucleotides line up with TRBD2. CDR1 is MGHRA and CDR2 is YSYEKL in the germline V gene. The CDR3 is 18 residues long. V lost 6 bases to trimming and J lost 8 bases; unmatched junction nucleotides: 20.

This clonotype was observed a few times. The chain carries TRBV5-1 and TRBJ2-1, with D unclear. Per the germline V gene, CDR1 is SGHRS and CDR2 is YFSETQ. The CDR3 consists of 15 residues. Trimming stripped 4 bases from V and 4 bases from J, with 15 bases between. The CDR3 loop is CASSLIPGSYNEQFF. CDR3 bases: TGCGCCAGCAGCCTTATCCCCGGCTCGTACAATGAGCAGTTCTTC.

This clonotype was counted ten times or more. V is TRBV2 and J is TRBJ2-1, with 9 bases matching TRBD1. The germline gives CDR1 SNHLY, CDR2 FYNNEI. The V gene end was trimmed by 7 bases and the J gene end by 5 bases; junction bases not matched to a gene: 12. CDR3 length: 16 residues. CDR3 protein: CASIRIGGQGHNEQFF. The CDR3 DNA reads TGTGCCAGCATAAGGATCGGGGGACAGGGACACAATGAGCAGTTCTTC.

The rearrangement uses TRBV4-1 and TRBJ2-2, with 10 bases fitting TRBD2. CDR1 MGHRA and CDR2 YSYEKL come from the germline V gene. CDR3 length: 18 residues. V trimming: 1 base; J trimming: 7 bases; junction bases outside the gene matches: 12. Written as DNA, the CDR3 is TGCGCCAGCAGCCAAGTAGGGAGAACTAGCGGGAAAGTCGGGGAGCTGTTTTTT. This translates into CASSQVGRTSGKVGELFF.

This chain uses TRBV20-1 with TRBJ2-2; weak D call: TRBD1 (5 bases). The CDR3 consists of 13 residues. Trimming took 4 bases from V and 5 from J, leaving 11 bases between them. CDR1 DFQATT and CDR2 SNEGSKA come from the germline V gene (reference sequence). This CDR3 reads CSATQGWTGELFF. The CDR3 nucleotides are TGCAGTGCTACTCAGGGTTGGACCGGGGAGCTGTTTTTT.

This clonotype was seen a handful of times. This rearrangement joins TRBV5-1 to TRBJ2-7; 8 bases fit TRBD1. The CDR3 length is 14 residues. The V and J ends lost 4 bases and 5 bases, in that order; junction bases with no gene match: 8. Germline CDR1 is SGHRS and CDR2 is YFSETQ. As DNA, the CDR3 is TGCGCCAGCAGCGTGACAGGGGCCCTCGACGAGCAGTACTTC. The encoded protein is CASSVTGALDEQYF.

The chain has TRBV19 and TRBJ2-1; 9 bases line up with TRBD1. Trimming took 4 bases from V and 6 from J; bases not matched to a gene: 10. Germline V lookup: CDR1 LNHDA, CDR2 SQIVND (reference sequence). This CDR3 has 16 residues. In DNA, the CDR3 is TGTGCCAGTAGTAGATTTCTGACAGGGGGGGGCAATGAGCAGTTCTTC. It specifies CASSRFLTGGGNEQFF.

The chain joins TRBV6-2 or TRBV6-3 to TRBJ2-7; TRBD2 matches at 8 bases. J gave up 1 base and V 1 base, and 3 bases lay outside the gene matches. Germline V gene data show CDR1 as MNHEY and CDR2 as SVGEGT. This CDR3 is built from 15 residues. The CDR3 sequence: CASSYWAGGSYEQYF. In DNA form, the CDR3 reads TGTGCCAGCAGTTACTGGGCGGGAGGATCCTACGAGCAGTACTTC.

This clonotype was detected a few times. The chain's CDR3 is CASSLAWRHYNEQFF. The CDR3 bases are TGTGCCAGCAGCTTAGCCTGGAGGCACTACAATGAGCAGTTCTTC. This chain connects TRBV7-9 to TRBJ2-1; TRBD2 is a possible D gene (5 bases). Germline V lookup: CDR1 SEHNR, CDR2 FQNEAQ (reference sequence). The CDR3 loop spans 15 amino acids. Trimming removed 0 bases at V and 3 bases at J, with 9 bases between.

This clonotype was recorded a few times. The CDR3 DNA reads as TGTGCCAGCAGTTACTCGCCGGGACTAGCGATCAATGAGCAGTTCTTC. Translation gives CASSYSPGLAINEQFF. This sequence joins TRBV6-2 or TRBV6-3 and TRBJ2-1, with 10 positions matching TRBD2. Per the germline V gene, CDR1 is MNHEY and CDR2 is SVGEGT. The CDR3 consists of 16 residues. Unmatched junction bases numbered 5, after V lost 0 bases and J lost 6 bases.

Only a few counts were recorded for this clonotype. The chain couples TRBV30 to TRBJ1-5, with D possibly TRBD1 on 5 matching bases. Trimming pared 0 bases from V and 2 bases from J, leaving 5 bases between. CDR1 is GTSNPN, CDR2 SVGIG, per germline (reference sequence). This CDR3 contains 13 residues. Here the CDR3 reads CAWSVGGNQPQHF. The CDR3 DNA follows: TGTGCCTGGAGTGTAGGGGGCAATCAGCCCCAGCATTTT.

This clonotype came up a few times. CDR3 coding DNA: TGTGCCAGCAGTCGCGACAGGGCTAGCACAGATACGCAGTATTTT. The encoded protein is CASSRDRASTDTQYF. V and J are TRBV12-3 or TRBV12-4 and TRBJ2-3; 7 nucleotides agree with TRBD1. V gave up 5 bases and J gave up 0 bases; unmatched junction bases: 5. This CDR3 contains 15 residues.

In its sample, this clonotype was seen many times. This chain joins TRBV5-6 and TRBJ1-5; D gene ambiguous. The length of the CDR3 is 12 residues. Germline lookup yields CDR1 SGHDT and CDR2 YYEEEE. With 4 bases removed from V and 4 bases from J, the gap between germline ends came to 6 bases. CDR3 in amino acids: CASSRRNQPQHF. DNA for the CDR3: TGTGCCAGCAGCAGACGAAATCAGCCCCAGCATTTT.

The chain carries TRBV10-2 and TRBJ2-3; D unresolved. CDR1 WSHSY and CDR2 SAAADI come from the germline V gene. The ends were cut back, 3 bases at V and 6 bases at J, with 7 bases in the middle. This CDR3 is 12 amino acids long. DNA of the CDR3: TGCGCCAGCAGTGATAGCATGGATACGCAGTATTTT. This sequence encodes CASSDSMDTQYF.

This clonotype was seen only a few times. CDR3 sequence: CASTGLGIYNEQFF. DNA for the CDR3: TGTGCCAGCACAGGACTAGGGATCTACAATGAGCAGTTCTTC. This sequence joins TRBV6-1 and TRBJ2-1; 7 bases line up with TRBD2. Germline V CDR1 and CDR2: MNHNS, SASEGT. This CDR3 contains 14 residues. The junction had 6 bases not matched to a gene; V was cut back by 7 bases and J by 3 bases.

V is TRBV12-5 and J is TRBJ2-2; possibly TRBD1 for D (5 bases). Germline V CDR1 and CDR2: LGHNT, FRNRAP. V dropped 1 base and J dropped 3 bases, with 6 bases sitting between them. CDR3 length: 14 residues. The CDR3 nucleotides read TGTGCTAGTGGTTTGGAGGGGTACACCGGGGAGCTGTTTTTT. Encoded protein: CASGLEGYTGELFF.

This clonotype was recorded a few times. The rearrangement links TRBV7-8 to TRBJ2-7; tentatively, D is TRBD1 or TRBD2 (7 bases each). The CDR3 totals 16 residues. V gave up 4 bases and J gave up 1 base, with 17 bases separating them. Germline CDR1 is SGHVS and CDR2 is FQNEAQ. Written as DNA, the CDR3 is TGTGCCAGCAGCTCTTTCAGCAGGGGGGGTTCCTACGAGCAGTACTTC. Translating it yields CASSSFSRGGSYEQYF. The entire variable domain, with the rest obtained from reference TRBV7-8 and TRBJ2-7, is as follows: GAGVSQSPRYKVAKRGQDVALRCDPISGHVSLFWYQQALGQGPEFLTYFQNEAQLDKSGLPSDRFFAERPEGSVSTLKIQRTQQEDSAVYLCASSSFSRGGSYEQYFGPGTRLTVT.

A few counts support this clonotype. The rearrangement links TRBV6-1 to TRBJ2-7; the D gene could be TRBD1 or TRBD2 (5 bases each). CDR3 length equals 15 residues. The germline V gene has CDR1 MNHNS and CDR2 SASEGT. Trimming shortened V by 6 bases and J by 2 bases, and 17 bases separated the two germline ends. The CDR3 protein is CASSPGPRGAYEQYF. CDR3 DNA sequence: TGTGCCAGCAGCCCGGGTCCTAGGGGAGCCTACGAGCAGTACTTC.

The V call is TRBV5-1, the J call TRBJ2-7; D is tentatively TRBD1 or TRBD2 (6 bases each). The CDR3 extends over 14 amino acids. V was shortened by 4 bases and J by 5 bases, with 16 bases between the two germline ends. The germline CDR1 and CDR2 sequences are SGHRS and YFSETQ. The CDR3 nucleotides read TGCGCCAGCAGCAGGGGGGATAACGAGGACGAGCAGTACTTC. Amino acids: CASSRGDNEDEQYF.

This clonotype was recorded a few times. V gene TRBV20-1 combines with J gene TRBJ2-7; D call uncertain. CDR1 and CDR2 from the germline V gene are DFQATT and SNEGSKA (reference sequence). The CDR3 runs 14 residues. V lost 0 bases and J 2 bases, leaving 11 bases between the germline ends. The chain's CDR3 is CSARDTSAPYEQYF. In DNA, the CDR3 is TGCAGTGCTAGAGATACCAGCGCCCCCTACGAGCAGTACTTC.

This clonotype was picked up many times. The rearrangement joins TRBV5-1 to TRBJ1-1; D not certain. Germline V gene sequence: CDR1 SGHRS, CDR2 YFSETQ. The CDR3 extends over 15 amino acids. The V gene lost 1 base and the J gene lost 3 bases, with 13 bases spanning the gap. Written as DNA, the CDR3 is TGCGCCAGCAGCTTGAGTAGGGTCGGGGACACTGAAGCTTTCTTT. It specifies CASSLSRVGDTEAFF.

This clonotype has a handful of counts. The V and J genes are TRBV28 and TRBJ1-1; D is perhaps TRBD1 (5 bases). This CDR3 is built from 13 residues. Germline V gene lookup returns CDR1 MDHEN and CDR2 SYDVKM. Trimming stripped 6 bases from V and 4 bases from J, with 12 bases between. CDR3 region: CASRPRGSTEAFF. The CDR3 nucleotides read TGTGCCAGCAGGCCAAGGGGATCCACTGAAGCTTTCTTT.

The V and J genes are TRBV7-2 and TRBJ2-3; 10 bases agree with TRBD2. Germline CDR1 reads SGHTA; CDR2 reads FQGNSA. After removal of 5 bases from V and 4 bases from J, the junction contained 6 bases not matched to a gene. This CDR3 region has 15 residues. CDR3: CASSPLAGAPDTQYF. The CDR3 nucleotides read TGTGCCAGCAGCCCCCTAGCGGGGGCCCCAGATACGCAGTATTTT. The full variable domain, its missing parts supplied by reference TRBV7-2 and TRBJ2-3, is GAGVSQSPSNKVTEKGKDVELRCDPISGHTALYWYRQSLGQGLEFLIYFQGNSAPDKSGLPSDRFSAERTGGSVSTLTIQRTQQEDSAVYLCASSPLAGAPDTQYFGPGTRLTVL.

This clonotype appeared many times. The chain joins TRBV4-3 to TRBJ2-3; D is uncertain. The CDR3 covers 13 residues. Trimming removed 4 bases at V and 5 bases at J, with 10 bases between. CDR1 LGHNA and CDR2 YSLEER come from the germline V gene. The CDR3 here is CASSPRRRDTQYF. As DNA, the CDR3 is TGCGCCAGCAGCCCAAGACGCCGAGATACGCAGTATTTT.